Sequencing of this T cell receptor (beta chain) was carried out in a study of cytomegalovirus exposure and HLA in healthy donors. Study-wide findings and caveats: One later analysis reportedly identified an Asian-associated ancestry cluster that showed fewer N-insertions than the approximately 700-donor mean. CMV antigen specificity of a few CMV-associated chains was confirmed in vitro. In a later analysis, at a false discovery rate of 0.05, 16,951 TCR beta sequences matched HLA alleles. In a later analysis, compared with equally common non-associated chains, HLA-associated beta chains were more expanded.

Concerning this clone: Its antigen is unidentified.

V shed 5 bases and J 5 bases; nucleotides not matched to a gene: 8. CDR1 is LGHNA and CDR2 is YNFKEQ in the germline V gene. The CDR3 has 15 residues. A multiplex PCR was run with 60 Vbeta primers and 13 Jbeta primers. The table came from immunoSEQ multiplex PCR; TCRdb's copy has only in-frame clones and leaves some out. The sample comprises 90,000 to 100,000 clones, 70% to 90% of which are singletons, and approximately 2% rests with the top ten. The chain carries TRBV4-2 and TRBJ2-5, with TRBD2 matching 10 bases. The sample taken for sequencing was PBMCs. This clonotype was obtained from a man younger than 35 in good health and CMV-seronegative. For the CDR3, the DNA is TGTGCCAGCAGCAAGGGACTAGCGTTGGGGGAGACCCAGTACTTC. It translates to CASSKGLALGETQYF.